The clone carrying this T cell receptor (beta chain) showed up many times. What it binds is not known. TCRdb reanalysed the reads using MiXCR and keeps one entry per CDR3 protein. This table holds under 600,000 distinct CDR3 sequences, approximately 15% found once. These data belong to a study of T cell repertoires in cytomegalovirus infection. Study-wide background: Indications came from public TCR beta signatures; they pointed to CMV infection and to a matching HLA type. General study findings and limits: There were HLA-C-restricted CMV-specific TCR beta clonotypes dominating the ex vivo response. Summed public TCR beta family frequency identified CMV carriers bearing the relevant HLA.

Germline values: CDR1 SGHTA, CDR2 FQGNSA. V was shortened by 1 base and J by 2 bases, with 9 bases between the two germline ends. This CDR3 region has 14 residues. The sequence was obtained from a human donor in good health (CMV status not recorded). Some clones in this sample may be carry-over from other donors' samples. Sequences were obtained from CD8+ T cells from PBMCs. The rearrangement joins TRBV7-2 to TRBJ2-7; no clear D. The CDR3 DNA reads TGTGCCAGCAGCTTAGGAACAGATACCTACGAGCAGTACTTC. Protein product: CASSLGTDTYEQYF.